This TCR beta chain originates from a study of T cell responses to AZD1222 COVID-19 vaccine. CDR1 is LNHDA and CDR2 is SQIVND in the germline V gene (reference sequence). Trimming cost V 4 bases and J 7 bases; bases outside gene matches: 6. The CDR3 loop spans 14 amino acids. Sequencing used immunoSEQ multiplex PCR; TCRdb keeps in-frame clones, though not all of them. The repertoire holds 120,000 or so clones, with 87% as singletons. Points on this clone: Its antigen is not identified.

Study results and limitations: Baseline antibody screening turned up just a handful of seropositive AZD1222 recipients. Once two AZD1222 doses were given, Spike-specific TCR breadth and depth went up. In a largely white British group with more females than males, clonal diversity was possibly underestimated.

The V call is TRBV19, the J call TRBJ2-2, with 7 nucleotides matching TRBD2. Sequencing was performed on peripheral blood, taken on day 0 of AZD1222 vaccination. This clonotype was obtained from an adult in good health. The CDR3 protein is CASSSGGGDGELFF. CDR3 sequence (DNA): TGTGCCAGTAGTAGCGGGGGAGGAGACGGGGAGCTGTTTTTT.